These 26 T cell receptor beta chains were all obtained from the same sample, sequenced in a study of blood T cell repertoires in COVID-19 (TCRdb year 2020). Library generation was performed with the immunoSEQ multiplex PCR assay. This is the immuneACCESS table as TCRdb keeps it, with only in-frame sequences that have V and J called. A part of the clones is gone; compared with another copy, unresolved V genes explain less than half, and the rest is unexplained. For this sample there are over 70,000 clones; over 60% appear just once. The ten top clones hold over 2% of the sample. Sequenced material: peripheral blood. The origin of the receptors is a man between 70 and 80 years old with COVID-19, enrolled during active disease.

V and J are TRBV6-5 and TRBJ2-1; TRBD2 matches at 7 bases. The CDR3 extends over 15 amino acids. The germline V gene has CDR1 MNHEY and CDR2 SVGAGI. The ends lost 2 bases at V and 2 bases at J; junction bases unmatched: 3. The CDR3 DNA reads TGTGCCAGCAGTTACGGCGGGAGTACCTACAATGAGCAGTTCTTC. This codes for CASSYGGSTYNEQFF.

V and J are TRBV28 and TRBJ2-1; TRBD2 is a possible D gene (5 bases). The CDR3 sequence is 15 residues long. From germline, CDR1 is MDHEN and CDR2 SYDVKM. V was trimmed by 2 bases and J by 0 bases, leaving 8 bases between them. CDR3 bases: TGTGCCAGCAGTTTAAGCGGCTCCTCCTACAATGAGCAGTTCTTC. Residues: CASSLSGSSYNEQFF.

The chain carries TRBV9 and TRBJ1-1; TRBD1 matches 8 bases. Trimming at V came to 4 bases and at J to 7 bases, leaving 9 bases not matched to a gene. CDR1 is SGDLS, CDR2 YYNGEE, per germline. The CDR3 has 14 residues. DNA of the CDR3: TGTGCCAGCAGCCTAGGACAGGGTGGATTTGAAGCTTTCTTT. Translating gives CASSLGQGGFEAFF. The whole variable domain, remainder taken from reference TRBV9 and TRBJ1-1, is DSGVTQTPKHLITATGQRVTLRCSPRSGDLSVYWYQQSLDQGLQFLIQYYNGEERAKGNILERFSAQQFPDLHSELNLSSLELGDSALYFCASSLGQGGFEAFFGQGTRLTVV.

The V call is TRBV5-5, the J call TRBJ2-7; D not certain. The CDR3 sequence is 12 residues long. Deletions cut 2 bases from V and 3 bases from J, with 6 bases between. The germline gives CDR1 SGHKS, CDR2 YYEKEE (reference sequence). CDR3 coding DNA: TGTGCCAGCAGCTTTCTTAACTACGAGCAGTACTTC. This encodes CASSFLNYEQYF. The entire variable domain, with the rest obtained from reference TRBV5-5 and TRBJ2-7, is as follows: DAGVTQSPTHLIKTRGQQVTLRCSPISGHKSVSWYQQVLGQGPQFIFQYYEKEERGRGNFPDRFSARQFPNYSSELNVNALLLGDSALYLCASSFLNYEQYFGPGTRLTVT.

This clone was seen more than once but under ten times. The chain is built from TRBV28 and TRBJ1-1; 8 nucleotides align to TRBD1. Germline trimming cut 9 bases from V and 6 bases from J; bases unmatched to any gene: 3. The germline gives CDR1 MDHEN, CDR2 SYDVKM. CDR3 length equals 11 residues. For the CDR3, the DNA is TGTGCCAGTAAGACAGGGGCTGAAGCTTTCTTT. Protein sequence: CASKTGAEAFF.

This chain links TRBV4-3 with TRBJ1-3; weak D call: TRBD1 (5 bases). Trimming took off 1 base at V and 2 bases at J, with 15 bases between the two ends. CDR1 is LGHNA, CDR2 YSLEER, per germline. This CDR3 has 17 amino acids. CDR3 amino acids: CASSQVGGEGTGNTIYF. Here the CDR3 DNA reads TGCGCCAGCAGCCAAGTGGGGGGGGAGGGAACTGGAAACACCATATATTTT.

The chain couples TRBV4-1 to TRBJ2-5; D is ambiguous. This CDR3 is 15 amino acids long. V dropped 4 bases and J dropped 4 bases, with 16 bases sitting between them. Germline CDR1 and CDR2: MGHRA and YSYEKL. DNA for the CDR3: TGCGCCAGCAGCCCAGGAAACAGTATCGGAGAGACCCAGTACTTC. Its protein product is CASSPGNSIGETQYF.

The chain combines TRBV5-1 with TRBJ1-2; 9 bases line up with TRBD1. V lost 3 bases, J lost 4 bases, and 10 bases stayed unmatched. CDR3 length: 16 amino acids. Looked up from germline, CDR1 is SGHRS and CDR2 is YFSETQ. The CDR3 DNA reads as TGCGCCAGCAGCTCCGGGACAGGGAAGGTTGGCTATGGCTACACCTTC. Amino acids: CASSSGTGKVGYGYTF.

V is TRBV5-1 and J is TRBJ1-2; 7 positions match TRBD1. This CDR3 is built from 14 residues. V was pared by 4 bases and J by 8 bases, with 11 bases of the junction left unmatched. Germline V CDR1 and CDR2: SGHRS, YFSETQ. CDR3 nucleotides: TGCGCCAGCAGCACAACTACAGGGGTTGACGGCTACACCTTC. Amino acids: CASSTTTGVDGYTF.

The J gene is TRBJ2-3, the V gene TRBV7-2, with 7 bases fitting TRBD2. V was pared by 1 base and J by 5 bases, with 6 bases of the junction left unmatched. This CDR3 has 15 residues. In germline, CDR1 is SGHTA, CDR2 FQGNSA. CDR3 sequence: CASSLESGGLDTQYF. For the CDR3, the DNA is TGTGCCAGCAGCTTAGAGTCGGGAGGCTTAGATACGCAGTATTTT.

This clone appeared many times. The V gene is TRBV10-3, the J gene TRBJ2-7, with TRBD2 identical over 7 bases. The V segment lost 6 bases and the J segment 3 bases; nucleotides outside the gene matches: 5. The CDR3 contains 13 residues. In germline, CDR1 is ENHRY, CDR2 SYGVKD. CDR3 residues: CAISYSSGYEQYF. In DNA form, the CDR3 reads TGTGCCATCAGCTACTCTAGCGGCTACGAGCAGTACTTC.

The chain links TRBV5-1 to TRBJ1-5; D might be TRBD1 (5 bases). This CDR3 contains 15 residues. The germline V and J ends were trimmed by 0 bases and 7 bases, with 14 bases remaining between them. CDR1 and CDR2 (germline): SGHRS, YFSETQ. The CDR3 here is CASSLEGAGLQPQHF. The CDR3, as DNA: TGCGCCAGCAGCTTGGAAGGGGCAGGGTTACAGCCCCAGCATTTT.

This chain connects TRBV7-2 to TRBJ1-6; D may be TRBD1 (6 bases). This CDR3 spans 15 amino acids. V was pared by 5 bases and J by 5 bases, with 13 bases between. Germline lookup yields CDR1 SGHTA and CDR2 FQGNSA. In DNA form, the CDR3 reads TGTGCCAGCAGCCTAGGGACATATAATAATTCACCCCTCCACTTT. Translated, it gives CASSLGTYNNSPLHF.

This chain uses TRBV10-3 with TRBJ1-6; 9 bases fit TRBD1. J was trimmed by 8 bases and V by 3 bases; bases with no gene match: 8. CDR3 length: 16 residues. Germline lookup yields CDR1 ENHRY and CDR2 SYGVKD. The CDR3 DNA follows: TGTGCCATCAGTGAAGGAACAGGGGGCGGCGATTCACCCCTCCACTTT. Amino acid sequence: CAISEGTGGGDSPLHF.

This clone was counted only a few times. V and J are TRBV24-1 and TRBJ2-1, with TRBD2 identical over 10 bases. J lost 5 bases, V lost 1 base, and 7 bases had no gene match. The CDR3 length is 17 residues. The germline gives CDR1 KGHDR, CDR2 SFDVKD. CDR3 region: CATSDLGGLASHNEQFF. The DNA for the CDR3 is TGTGCCACCAGTGATTTAGGGGGACTAGCGTCCCACAATGAGCAGTTCTTC.

V and J are TRBV19 and TRBJ2-1; TRBD2 matches at 12 bases. After removal of 2 bases from V and 8 bases from J, the junction contained 4 bases not matched to a gene. The germline V gene has CDR1 LNHDA and CDR2 SQIVND (reference sequence). There are 15 residues in the CDR3. CDR3 sequence: CASSISSGRGYEQFF. The CDR3 DNA is TGTGCCAGTAGTATATCTAGCGGGAGGGGTTATGAGCAGTTCTTC.

The V call is TRBV19, the J call TRBJ1-5; 10 bases match TRBD1. The CDR3 is made up of 15 amino acids. Germline CDR1 is LNHDA and CDR2 is SQIVND (reference sequence). J gave up 1 base and V 7 bases, and 4 bases lay outside the gene matches. This chain's CDR3 is CASIGDRGSNQPQHF. The DNA of the CDR3 is TGTGCCAGTATCGGGGACAGGGGAAGCAATCAGCCCCAGCATTTT.

This chain joins TRBV9 and TRBJ2-2, with 7 bases aligning to TRBD1. Germline V gene sequence: CDR1 SGDLS, CDR2 YYNGEE. V shed 2 bases and J 5 bases; nucleotides not matched to a gene: 6. This CDR3 is built from 15 residues. The chain's CDR3 is CASSVTGDGTGELFF. The DNA of the CDR3 is TGTGCCAGCAGCGTCACAGGGGACGGAACCGGGGAGCTGTTTTTT.

This clone has a single count. The chain combines TRBV6-6 with TRBJ2-7; D perhaps matches TRBD2 (6 bases). Trimming removed 5 bases from V and 2 bases from J, with 13 bases in between. There are 14 residues in the CDR3. Germline CDR1 reads MNHNY; CDR2 reads SVGAGI (reference sequence). The CDR3 DNA reads TGTGCCAGCAGTACTCCGGGACTCGCCTACGAGCAGTACTTC. This gives the protein CASSTPGLAYEQYF.

This sequence joins TRBV27 and TRBJ1-4; D gene unclear. The V and J ends lost 5 bases and 10 bases respectively, with 20 bases between them. CDR3 length: 15 residues. Germline-derived CDR1 and CDR2 are MNHEY and SMNVEV (reference sequence). The CDR3 here is CASSPRAGVDGKLFF. Here the CDR3 DNA reads TGTGCCAGCAGTCCCCGCGCAGGTGTAGATGGAAAACTGTTTTTT.

The chain uses TRBV28 and TRBJ2-1; TRBD2 matches 9 bases. The CDR3 loop spans 17 amino acids. The junction had 13 bases not matched to a gene; V was cut back by 6 bases and J by 4 bases. Germline V gene data show CDR1 as MDHEN and CDR2 as SYDVKM. CDR3 region: CASSPIAGVTDYNEQFF. CDR3 DNA sequence: TGTGCCAGCAGCCCAATAGCGGGAGTGACGGATTACAATGAGCAGTTCTTC.

This rearrangement joins TRBV18 to TRBJ2-4; 14 nucleotides agree with TRBD2. After removal of 2 bases from V and 1 base from J, the junction contained 10 bases not matched to a gene. Germline V gives CDR1 KGHSH, CDR2 LQKENI. The CDR3 extends over 20 amino acids. The CDR3 loop is CASSPTAGTSGSFAKNIQYF. The CDR3 nucleotides are TGTGCCAGCTCACCAACCGCCGGGACTAGCGGGAGTTTCGCCAAAAACATTCAGTACTTC.

The chain has TRBV28 and TRBJ2-5; 7 nucleotides line up with TRBD2. Germline V CDR1 and CDR2: MDHEN, SYDVKM. The trim removed 8 bases at V and 5 bases at J, leaving 11 bases unmatched. The CDR3 extends over 14 amino acids. The CDR3 here is CASGPLAEVETQYF. For the CDR3, the DNA is TGTGCCAGCGGCCCTCTAGCGGAGGTCGAGACCCAGTACTTC.

V and J are TRBV27 and TRBJ1-1, with a weak D call TRBD1 (6 bases). Between the trimmed V and J ends, which lost 3 bases and 5 bases, there was a span of 16 bases. In germline, CDR1 is MNHEY, CDR2 SMNVEV (reference sequence). The CDR3 runs 15 residues. In DNA, the CDR3 is TGTGCCAGCAGTTTGGTAAACAGGGCGGAAACTGAAGCTTTCTTT. Translation: CASSLVNRAETEAFF.

This clone was found many times. The V gene is TRBV12-3 or TRBV12-4, the J gene TRBJ2-1; 9 bases align to TRBD2. This CDR3 comprises 13 residues. V shed 1 base and J 10 bases; nucleotides not matched to a gene: 2. The CDR3 coding sequence is TGTGCCAGCAGTTTAGGACTAGCGGCGGAGCAGTTCTTC. Amino acid sequence: CASSLGLAAEQFF.

This clone was detected a few times. This chain joins TRBV5-5 and TRBJ2-7; tentatively, D is TRBD1 (6 bases). The germline V gene has CDR1 SGHKS and CDR2 YYEKEE (reference sequence). The CDR3 extends over 16 amino acids. Trimming removed 5 bases from V and 2 bases from J, with 20 bases in between. The CDR3 nucleotides read TGTGCCAGCAGTAGGACAGCCGCTCCCGAGACCTACGAGCAGTACTTC. Translation: CASSRTAAPETYEQYF.